These T cell receptor beta chains were read from a single sample in a study of immune evolution from preneoplasia to lung adenocarcinoma. Sequenced by immunoSEQ multiplex PCR; TCRdb stores in-frame clones only, minus some. The sample lists around 7,000 clones, under 75% occurring once. The sequenced sample consisted of FFPE atypical adenomatous hyperplasia tissue from the lung. The receptor set was obtained from a donor aged 70 or over with lung adenocarcinoma. Some clones in this sample may be carry-over from other donors' samples. CDR3s include the opening cysteine and the closing phenylalanine or tryptophan. The order of the fields is J gene, D gene, CDR3 length, V gene, clone size, CDR3 protein, CDR3 DNA. A D gene is named only where the DNA matches it firmly. Rows may omit the clone size; those that give it use once, few, many or a size class.

J: TRBJ2-7; D: .; length: 16; V: TRBV14; size: .; CDR3: CASSHLGHRSSYEQYF; DNA: TGTGCCAGCAGCCACCTGGGGCACAGGAGCTCCTACGAGCAGTACTTC
J: TRBJ1-1; D: .; length: 13; V: TRBV29-1; size: .; CDR3: CSVVEGEGSEAFF; DNA: TGCAGCGTTGTAGAGGGAGAAGGGTCCGAAGCTTTCTTT
J: TRBJ2-7; D: .; length: 12; V: TRBV5-1; size: .; CDR3: CASSLSGNEQYF; DNA: TGCGCCAGCAGCTTGTCGGGGAACGAGCAGTACTTC
J: TRBJ1-2; D: .; length: 15; V: TRBV6-1; size: .; CDR3: CASSEGGTEHYGYTF; DNA: TGTGCCAGCAGTGAAGGGGGGACCGAGCATTATGGCTACACCTTC
J: TRBJ2-6; D: .; length: 14; V: TRBV5-1; size: .; CDR3: CASSFGAGTNVLTF; DNA: TGCGCCAGCAGCTTTGGCGCTGGGACCAACGTCCTGACTTTC
J: TRBJ1-1; D: .; length: 11; V: TRBV30; size: few; CDR3: CAWIIYTEAFF; DNA: TGTGCCTGGATCATTTACACTGAAGCTTTCTTT
J: TRBJ1-1; D: TRBD1; length: 14; V: TRBV5-1; size: .; CDR3: CASSLTGVGTEAFF; DNA: TGCGCCAGCAGCCTCACAGGGGTTGGCACTGAAGCTTTCTTT
J: TRBJ1-3; D: .; length: 14; V: TRBV19; size: .; CDR3: CASSITSSGNTIYF; DNA: TGTGCCAGTAGTATTACATCCTCTGGAAACACCATATATTTT
J: TRBJ1-5; D: TRBD1; length: 14; V: TRBV4-1; size: .; CDR3: CASSLTGRTQPQHF; DNA: TGCGCCAGCAGCCTGACAGGGCGAACTCAGCCCCAGCATTTT
J: TRBJ1-5; D: .; length: 15; V: TRBV2; size: .; CDR3: CASSEGLAAVKPQHF; DNA: TGTGCCAGCAGTGAAGGGTTGGCCGCAGTTAAGCCCCAGCATTTT
J: TRBJ2-3; D: .; length: 14; V: TRBV5-1; size: .; CDR3: CASSLGAETDTQYF; DNA: TGCGCCAGCAGCCTCGGGGCCGAAACAGATACGCAGTATTTT
J: TRBJ1-3; D: TRBD1; length: 16; V: TRBV11-2; size: .; CDR3: CASSPRTGSVGNTIYF; DNA: TGTGCCAGCAGCCCCCGGACAGGGTCGGTTGGAAACACCATATATTTT
J: TRBJ2-7; D: TRBD2; length: 14; V: TRBV6-5; size: .; CDR3: CASSSGTSGLEQYF; DNA: TGTGCCAGCAGTAGCGGGACTAGCGGTCTCGAGCAGTACTTC
J: TRBJ2-7; D: .; length: 12; V: TRBV29-1; size: .; CDR3: CSVAGNNYEQYF; DNA: TGCAGCGTTGCGGGTAACAACTACGAGCAGTACTTC
J: TRBJ1-1; D: .; length: 11; V: TRBV7-9; size: .; CDR3: CASQRDTEAFF; DNA: TGTGCCAGCCAGCGTGACACTGAAGCTTTCTTT
J: TRBJ1-4; D: TRBD1; length: 14; V: TRBV5-4; size: .; CDR3: CASSFTGGEEKLFF; DNA: TGTGCCAGCAGCTTCACAGGGGGCGAAGAAAAACTGTTTTTT
J: TRBJ1-1; D: TRBD1; length: 15; V: TRBV5-1; size: once; CDR3: CASSLDGRGFAEAFF; DNA: TGCGCCAGCAGCTTGGACGGCAGGGGGTTCGCTGAAGCTTTCTTT
J: TRBJ1-2; D: .; length: 15; V: TRBV6-5; size: .; CDR3: CASSAQGGPNYGYTF; DNA: TGTGCCAGCAGTGCACAGGGCGGCCCTAACTATGGCTACACCTTC
J: TRBJ1-1; D: .; length: 17; V: TRBV7-9; size: few; CDR3: CASSSPYVAESNTEAFF; DNA: TGTGCCAGCAGCTCTCCTTACGTGGCAGAAAGTAACACTGAAGCTTTCTTT
J: TRBJ1-4; D: .; length: 12; V: TRBV30; size: .; CDR3: CAWSVGAAKLFF; DNA: TGTGCCTGGAGTGTTGGGGCGGCAAAACTGTTTTTT
J: TRBJ1-5; D: .; length: 15; V: TRBV5-1; size: .; CDR3: CASSPDSNSNQPQHF; DNA: TGCGCCAGCAGCCCGGACAGCAATAGCAATCAGCCCCAGCATTTT
J: TRBJ2-3; D: .; length: 13; V: TRBV5-1; size: .; CDR3: CASSLSTEDTQYF; DNA: TGCGCCAGCAGCTTGTCAACGGAGGATACGCAGTATTTT
J: TRBJ2-1; D: TRBD2; length: 17; V: TRBV18; size: .; CDR3: CASSPQLAGGTYNEQFF; DNA: TGTGCCAGCTCACCACAACTAGCGGGAGGGACCTACAATGAGCAGTTCTTC
J: TRBJ2-1; D: .; length: 15; V: TRBV11-2; size: .; CDR3: CASSFYLSPYNEQFF; DNA: TGTGCCAGCAGCTTCTACTTATCCCCCTACAATGAGCAGTTCTTC
J: TRBJ2-6; D: .; length: 18; V: TRBV7-7; size: .; CDR3: CASSYSNMPQSRANVLTF; DNA: TGTGCCAGCAGCTATAGCAATATGCCACAAAGTCGGGCCAACGTCCTGACTTTC
J: TRBJ2-7; D: TRBD2; length: 15; V: TRBV9; size: .; CDR3: CASSVDTSGTYEQYF; DNA: TGTGCCAGCAGCGTAGATACTAGCGGAACCTACGAGCAGTACTTC
J: TRBJ2-7; D: .; length: 15; V: TRBV6-6; size: .; CDR3: CASRRGTGSSYEQYF; DNA: TGTGCCAGCAGAAGAGGGACCGGTAGCTCCTACGAGCAGTACTTC
J: TRBJ1-1; D: .; length: 12; V: TRBV2; size: .; CDR3: CASSEGGQNAFF; DNA: TGTGCCAGCAGTGAGGGGGGACAAAATGCTTTCTTT
J: TRBJ2-7; D: TRBD2; length: 11; V: TRBV20-1; size: .; CDR3: CSASRGSEQYF; DNA: TGCAGTGCTAGCCGCGGGAGCGAGCAGTACTTC
J: TRBJ2-7; D: TRBD2; length: 15; V: TRBV13; size: .; CDR3: CASSISGGGAYEQYF; DNA: TGTGCCAGCAGTATTAGCGGGGGGGGCGCCTACGAGCAGTACTTC
J: TRBJ2-5; D: .; length: 13; V: TRBV5-4; size: .; CDR3: CASSPSVQETQYF; DNA: TGTGCCAGCAGCCCCTCGGTCCAAGAGACCCAGTACTTC
J: TRBJ2-2; D: TRBD1; length: 13; V: TRBV2; size: once; CDR3: CASSTGGTGELFF; DNA: TGTGCCAGCTCTACAGGGGGCACCGGGGAGCTGTTTTTT
J: TRBJ1-4; D: TRBD1; length: 17; V: TRBV30; size: .; CDR3: CAWLSRDRGVTNEKLFF; DNA: TGTGCCTGGCTTTCACGGGACAGGGGGGTAACTAATGAAAAACTGTTTTTT
J: TRBJ1-1; D: .; length: 13; V: TRBV6-4; size: .; CDR3: CASSVSQQTEAFF; DNA: TGTGCCAGCAGTGTGAGTCAGCAGACGGAGGCTTTCTTT
J: TRBJ2-7; D: .; length: 12; V: TRBV5-4; size: few; CDR3: CASSFDQNEQYF; DNA: TGTGCCAGCAGCTTCGATCAGAACGAGCAGTACTTC
J: TRBJ2-2; D: .; length: 14; V: TRBV5-1; size: .; CDR3: CASSLMTSNGELFF; DNA: TGCGCCAGCAGCTTGATGACCTCTAACGGGGAGCTGTTTTTT
J: TRBJ1-6; D: TRBD1; length: 13; V: TRBV6-5; size: .; CDR3: CACTTGGEGPLHF; DNA: TGTGCCTGCACAACAGGGGGAGAGGGACCCCTCCACTTT
J: TRBJ2-7; D: .; length: 12; V: TRBV28; size: once; CDR3: CACGGLGDEQYF; DNA: TGTGCCTGCGGAGGGCTCGGAGACGAGCAGTACTTC
J: TRBJ2-7; D: TRBD2; length: 16; V: TRBV4-1; size: .; CDR3: CASSPPLAGGSREQYF; DNA: TGCGCCAGCAGCCCCCCCTTGGCGGGAGGCTCCCGCGAGCAGTACTTC
J: TRBJ2-7; D: .; length: 14; V: TRBV10-2; size: .; CDR3: CASTRGVAGNEQYF; DNA: TGCGCCAGCACCCGAGGGGTGGCGGGAAACGAGCAGTACTTC
J: TRBJ1-2; D: .; length: 15; V: TRBV28; size: .; CDR3: CASSARVGGAYGYTF; DNA: TGTGCCAGCAGTGCCAGGGTTGGGGGGGCTTATGGCTACACCTTC
J: TRBJ2-2; D: .; length: 13; V: TRBV29-1; size: .; CDR3: CSAAGSAAGELFF; DNA: TGCAGCGCCGCGGGATCGGCGGCCGGGGAGCTGTTTTTT
J: TRBJ2-2; D: .; length: 16; V: TRBV4-1; size: .; CDR3: CASRRAGLANTGELFF; DNA: TGCGCCAGCAGGAGAGCGGGTCTCGCGAACACCGGGGAGCTGTTTTTT
J: TRBJ2-1; D: .; length: 14; V: TRBV11-2; size: .; CDR3: CASSSGTFYNEQFF; DNA: TGTGCCAGCAGCTCTGGGACATTTTACAATGAGCAGTTCTTC